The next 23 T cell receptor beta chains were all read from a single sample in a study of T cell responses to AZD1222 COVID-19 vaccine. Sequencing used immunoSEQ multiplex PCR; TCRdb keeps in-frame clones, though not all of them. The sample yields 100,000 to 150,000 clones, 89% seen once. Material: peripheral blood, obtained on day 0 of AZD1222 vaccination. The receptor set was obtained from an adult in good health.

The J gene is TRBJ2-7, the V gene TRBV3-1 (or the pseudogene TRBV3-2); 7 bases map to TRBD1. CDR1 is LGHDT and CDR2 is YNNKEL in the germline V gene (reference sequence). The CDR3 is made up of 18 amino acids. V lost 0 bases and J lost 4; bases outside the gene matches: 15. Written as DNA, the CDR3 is TGTGCCAGCAGCCAAGATTTTCCAGGGGGTCCCGGGAAATACGAGCAGTACTTC. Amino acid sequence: CASSQDFPGGPGKYEQYF.

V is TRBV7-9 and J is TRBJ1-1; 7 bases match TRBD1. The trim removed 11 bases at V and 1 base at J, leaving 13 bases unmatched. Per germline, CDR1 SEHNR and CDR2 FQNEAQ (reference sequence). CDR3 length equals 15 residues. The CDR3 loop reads CACGSRAGGNTEAFF. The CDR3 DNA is TGTGCCTGTGGGTCACGTGCAGGGGGGAACACTGAAGCTTTCTTT.

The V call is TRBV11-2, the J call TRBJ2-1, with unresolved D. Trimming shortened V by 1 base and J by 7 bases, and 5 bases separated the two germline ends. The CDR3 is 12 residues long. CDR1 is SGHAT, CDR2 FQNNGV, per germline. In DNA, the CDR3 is TGTGCCAGCAGCTTAGTAGGTAATGAGCAGTTCTTC. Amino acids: CASSLVGNEQFF.

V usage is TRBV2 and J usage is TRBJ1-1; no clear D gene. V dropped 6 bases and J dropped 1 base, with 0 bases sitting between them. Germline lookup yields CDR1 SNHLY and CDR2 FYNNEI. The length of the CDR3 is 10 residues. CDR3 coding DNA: TGTGCCAGCAGGAACACTGAAGCTTTCTTT. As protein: CASRNTEAFF.

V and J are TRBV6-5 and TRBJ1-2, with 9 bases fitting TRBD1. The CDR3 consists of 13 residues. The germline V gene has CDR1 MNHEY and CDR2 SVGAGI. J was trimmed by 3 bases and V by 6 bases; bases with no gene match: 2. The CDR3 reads CASSWTGDYGYTF. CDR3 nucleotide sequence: TGTGCCAGCAGCTGGACAGGGGACTATGGCTACACCTTC.

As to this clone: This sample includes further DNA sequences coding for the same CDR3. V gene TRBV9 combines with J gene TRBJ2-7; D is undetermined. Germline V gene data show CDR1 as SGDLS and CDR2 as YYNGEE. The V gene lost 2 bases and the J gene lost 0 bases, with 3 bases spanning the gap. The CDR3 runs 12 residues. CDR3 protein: CASSVDSYEQYF. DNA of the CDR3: TGTGCCAGCAGCGTCGACTCCTACGAGCAGTACTTC.

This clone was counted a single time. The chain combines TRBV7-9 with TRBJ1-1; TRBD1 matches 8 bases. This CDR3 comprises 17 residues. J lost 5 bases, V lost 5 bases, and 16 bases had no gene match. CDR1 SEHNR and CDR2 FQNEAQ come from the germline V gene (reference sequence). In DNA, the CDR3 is TGTGCCAGCAGCCCTACCTACCACAGGGGGATTGAGACTGAAGCTTTCTTT. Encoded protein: CASSPTYHRGIETEAFF.

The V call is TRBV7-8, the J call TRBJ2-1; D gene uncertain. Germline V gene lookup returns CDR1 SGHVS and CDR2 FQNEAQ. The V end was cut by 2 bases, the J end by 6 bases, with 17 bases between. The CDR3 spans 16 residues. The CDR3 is CASSLWVVASSNEQFF. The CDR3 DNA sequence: TGTGCCAGCAGCTTATGGGTCGTTGCTAGTAGCAATGAGCAGTTCTTC.

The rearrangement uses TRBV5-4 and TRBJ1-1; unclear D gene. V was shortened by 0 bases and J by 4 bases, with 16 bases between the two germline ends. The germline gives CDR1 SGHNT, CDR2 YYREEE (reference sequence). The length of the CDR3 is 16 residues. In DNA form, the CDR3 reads TGTGCCAGCAGCTTGGAATGGATTTCTCGTCCCACTGAAGCTTTCTTT. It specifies CASSLEWISRPTEAFF.

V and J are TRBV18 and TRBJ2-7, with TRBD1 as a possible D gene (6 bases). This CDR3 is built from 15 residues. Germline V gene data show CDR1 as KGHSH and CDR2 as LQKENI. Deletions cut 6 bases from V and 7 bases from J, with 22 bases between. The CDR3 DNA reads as TGTGCCAGCTCGCGGTCCTTCCGGGACACCGGTGAGCAGTACTTC. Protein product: CASSRSFRDTGEQYF.

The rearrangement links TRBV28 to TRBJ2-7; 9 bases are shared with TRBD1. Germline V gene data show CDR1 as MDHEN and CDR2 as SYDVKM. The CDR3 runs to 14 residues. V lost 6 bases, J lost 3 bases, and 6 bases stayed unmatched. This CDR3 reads CASSRVGQGYEQYF. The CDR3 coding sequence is TGTGCCAGCAGCCGCGTGGGACAGGGCTACGAGCAGTACTTC.

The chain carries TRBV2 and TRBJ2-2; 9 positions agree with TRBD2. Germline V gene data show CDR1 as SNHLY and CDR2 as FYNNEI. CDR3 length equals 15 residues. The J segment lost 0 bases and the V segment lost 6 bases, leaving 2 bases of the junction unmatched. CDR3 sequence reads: CASRASGTNTGELFF. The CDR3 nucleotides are TGTGCCAGCAGGGCTAGCGGGACGAACACCGGGGAGCTGTTTTTT.

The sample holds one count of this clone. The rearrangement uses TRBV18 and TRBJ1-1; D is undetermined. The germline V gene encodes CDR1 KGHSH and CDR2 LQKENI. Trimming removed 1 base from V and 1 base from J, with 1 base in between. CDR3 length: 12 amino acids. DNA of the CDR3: TGTGCCAGCTCACCACAGAACACTGAAGCTTTCTTT. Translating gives CASSPQNTEAFF.

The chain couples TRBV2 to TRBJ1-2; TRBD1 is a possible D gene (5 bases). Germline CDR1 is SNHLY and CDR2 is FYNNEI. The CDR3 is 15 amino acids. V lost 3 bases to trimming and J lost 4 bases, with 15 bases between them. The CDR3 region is CASSDIGTTIYGYTF. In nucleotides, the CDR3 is TGTGCCAGCAGTGACATCGGGACCACAATCTATGGCTACACCTTC.

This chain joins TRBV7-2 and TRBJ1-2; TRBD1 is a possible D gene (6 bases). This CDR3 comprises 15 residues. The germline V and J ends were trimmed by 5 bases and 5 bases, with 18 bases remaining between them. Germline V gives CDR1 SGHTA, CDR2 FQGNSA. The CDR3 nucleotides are TGTGCCAGCAGCGTAGTGACAGGCCCAGAATATGGCTACACCTTC. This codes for CASSVVTGPEYGYTF.

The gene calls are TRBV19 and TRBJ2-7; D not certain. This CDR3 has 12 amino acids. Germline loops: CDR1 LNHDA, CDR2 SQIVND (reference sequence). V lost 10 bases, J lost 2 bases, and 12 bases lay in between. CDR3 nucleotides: TGTGCCACCTCACAAGGGACCTACGAGCAGTACTTC. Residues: CATSQGTYEQYF. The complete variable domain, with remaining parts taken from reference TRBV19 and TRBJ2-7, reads DGGITQSPKYLFRKEGQNVTLSCEQNLNHDAMYWYRQDPGQGLRLIYYSQIVNDFQKGDIAEGYSVSREKKESFPLTVTSAQKNPTAFYLCATSQGTYEQYFGPGTRLTVT.

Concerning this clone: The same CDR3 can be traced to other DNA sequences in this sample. The CDR3 reads CASSFGTAYEQYF. In nucleotides, the CDR3 is TGTGCCAGCAGTTTCGGGACAGCCTACGAGCAGTACTTC. The chain has TRBV6-5 and TRBJ2-7; TRBD1 agrees at 7 bases. CDR3 length equals 13 residues. With 4 bases clipped from V and 2 bases from J, the junction kept 2 bases outside the gene matches. Germline V CDR1 and CDR2: MNHEY, SVGAGI.

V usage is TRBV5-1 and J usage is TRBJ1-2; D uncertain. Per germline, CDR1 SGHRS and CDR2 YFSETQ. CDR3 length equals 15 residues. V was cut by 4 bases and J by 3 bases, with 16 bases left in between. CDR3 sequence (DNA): TGCGCCAGCAGCGGCGACGGTCGCCTCTACTATGGCTACACCTTC. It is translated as CASSGDGRLYYGYTF.

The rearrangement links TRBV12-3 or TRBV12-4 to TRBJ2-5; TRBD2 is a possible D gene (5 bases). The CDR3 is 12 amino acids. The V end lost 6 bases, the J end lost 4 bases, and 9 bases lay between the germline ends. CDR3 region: CASRGEGETQYF. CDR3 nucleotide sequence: TGTGCCAGCAGGGGCGAGGGAGAGACCCAGTACTTC.

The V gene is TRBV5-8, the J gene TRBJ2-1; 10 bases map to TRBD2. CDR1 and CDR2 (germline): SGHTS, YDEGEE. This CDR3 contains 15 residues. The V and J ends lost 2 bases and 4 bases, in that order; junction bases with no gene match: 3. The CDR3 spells CASSLTSGTYNEQFF. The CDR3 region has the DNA TGTGCCAGCAGCTTAACTAGCGGGACTTACAATGAGCAGTTCTTC.

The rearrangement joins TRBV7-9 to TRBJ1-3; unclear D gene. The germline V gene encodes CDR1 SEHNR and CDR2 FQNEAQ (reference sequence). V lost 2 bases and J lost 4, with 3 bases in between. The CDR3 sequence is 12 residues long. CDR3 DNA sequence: TGTGCCAGCAGCTTAACGGGAAACACCATATATTTT. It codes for CASSLTGNTIYF. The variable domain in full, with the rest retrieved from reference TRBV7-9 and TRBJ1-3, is DTGVSQNPRHKITKRGQNVTFRCDPISEHNRLYWYRQTLGQGPEFLTYFQNEAQLEKSRLLSDRFSAERPKGSFSTLEIQRTEQGDSAMYLCASSLTGNTIYFGEGSWLTVV.

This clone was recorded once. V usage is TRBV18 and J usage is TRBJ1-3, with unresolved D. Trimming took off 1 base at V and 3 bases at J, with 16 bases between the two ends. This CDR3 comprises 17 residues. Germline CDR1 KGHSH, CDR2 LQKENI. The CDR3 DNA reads TGTGCCAGCTCACCACTCCCCGCCGGGGAATTTGGAAACACCATATATTTT. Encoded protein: CASSPLPAGEFGNTIYF.

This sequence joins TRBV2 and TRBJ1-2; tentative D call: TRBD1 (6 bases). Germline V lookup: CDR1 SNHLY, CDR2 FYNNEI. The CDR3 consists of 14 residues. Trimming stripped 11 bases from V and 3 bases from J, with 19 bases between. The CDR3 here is CAGIPGDRDYGYTF. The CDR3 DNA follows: TGTGCCGGGATCCCAGGGGATCGGGACTATGGCTACACCTTC.